Given below is one T cell receptor (beta chain) in context. Its ends do not fully match the called genes, so a read error is possible. The data derive from a study of blood T cell repertoires in COVID-19. The CDR3 extends over 12 amino acids. Germline assignment: CDR1 SGDLS and CDR2 YYNGEE. This table comes from immunoSEQ multiplex PCR, and its TCRdb copy is limited to in-frame clones, with some not included. The sample includes about 100,000 clones, roughly nine tenths of them seen just once. J is TRBJ1-2 and V is TRBV9, with 7 bases aligning to TRBD1. The specimen sequenced was peripheral blood. This TCR was sampled from a man aged 50 to 59 with acute or convalescent COVID-19. The CDR3: CASSARRQGDLF. CDR3 nucleotide sequence: TGTGCCAGCAGCGCCCGCCGACAGGGCGATCTCTTC.